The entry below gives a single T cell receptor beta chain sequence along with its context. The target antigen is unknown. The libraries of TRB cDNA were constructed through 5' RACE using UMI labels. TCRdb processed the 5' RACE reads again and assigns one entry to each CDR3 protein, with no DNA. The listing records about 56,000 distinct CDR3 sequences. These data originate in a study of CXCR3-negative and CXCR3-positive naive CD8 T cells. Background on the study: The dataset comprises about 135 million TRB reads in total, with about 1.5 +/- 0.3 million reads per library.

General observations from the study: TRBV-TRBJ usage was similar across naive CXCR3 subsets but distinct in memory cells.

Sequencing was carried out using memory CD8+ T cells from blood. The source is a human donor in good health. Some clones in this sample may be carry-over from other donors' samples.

This chain's CDR3 is CASGLGRVSNQPQHF. This rearrangement joins TRBV12-5 to TRBJ1-5. CDR3 length: 15 amino acids. Germline V lookup: CDR1 LGHNT, CDR2 FRNRAP.